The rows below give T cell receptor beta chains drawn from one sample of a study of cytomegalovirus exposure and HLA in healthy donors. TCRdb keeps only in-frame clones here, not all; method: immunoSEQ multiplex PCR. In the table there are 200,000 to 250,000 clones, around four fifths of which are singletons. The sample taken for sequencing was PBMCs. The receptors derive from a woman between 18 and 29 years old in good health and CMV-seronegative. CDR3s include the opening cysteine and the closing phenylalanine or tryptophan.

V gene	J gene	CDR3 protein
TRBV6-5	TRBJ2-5	CASRTDSQETQYF
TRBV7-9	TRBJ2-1	CASSPTGPTGEQFF
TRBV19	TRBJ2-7	CASSIGHRGYEQYF
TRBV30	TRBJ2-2	CAWSARWGLTTGELFF
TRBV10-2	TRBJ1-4	CASGIRGGEKLFF
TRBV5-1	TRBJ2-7	CASSLGDLGGEQYF
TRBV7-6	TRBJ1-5	CASSPGTGANQPQHF
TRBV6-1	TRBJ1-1	CASRGEGLGNTEAFF
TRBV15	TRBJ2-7	CATSTGDSYSYEQYF
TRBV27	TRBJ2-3	CASSLLGTDTQYF
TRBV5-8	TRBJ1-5	CASSLGPGGNQPQHF
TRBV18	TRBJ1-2	CASSPGQGGPSKDGYTF
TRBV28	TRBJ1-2	CASRIPYGLNYGYTF
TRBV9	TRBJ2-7	CASSVDGGPIYEQYF
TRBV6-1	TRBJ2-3	CASSLAGRGTDTQYF
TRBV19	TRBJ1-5	CASSIDGDRFHQPQHF
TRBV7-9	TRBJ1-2	CASSPPTGQGAKGYTF
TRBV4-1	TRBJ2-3	CASSQIRVAMPDTQYF
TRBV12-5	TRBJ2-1	CASGRDFYNEQFF
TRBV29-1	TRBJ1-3	CSVTGGIGNTIYF